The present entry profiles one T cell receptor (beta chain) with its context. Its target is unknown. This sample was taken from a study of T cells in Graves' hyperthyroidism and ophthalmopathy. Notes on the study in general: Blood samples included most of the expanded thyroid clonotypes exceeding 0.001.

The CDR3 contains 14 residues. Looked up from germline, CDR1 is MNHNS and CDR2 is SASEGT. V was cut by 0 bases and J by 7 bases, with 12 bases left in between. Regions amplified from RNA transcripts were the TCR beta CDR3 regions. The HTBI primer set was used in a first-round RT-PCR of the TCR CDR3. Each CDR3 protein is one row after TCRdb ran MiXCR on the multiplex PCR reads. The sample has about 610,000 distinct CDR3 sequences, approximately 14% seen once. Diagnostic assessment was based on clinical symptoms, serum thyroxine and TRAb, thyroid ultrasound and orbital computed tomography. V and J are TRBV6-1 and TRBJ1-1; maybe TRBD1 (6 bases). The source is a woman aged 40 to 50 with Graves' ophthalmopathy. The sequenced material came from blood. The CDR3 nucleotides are TGTGCCAGCAGTGAAGCGGGGGGCTGGGGTGAAGCTTTCTTT. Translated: CASSEAGGWGEAFF.